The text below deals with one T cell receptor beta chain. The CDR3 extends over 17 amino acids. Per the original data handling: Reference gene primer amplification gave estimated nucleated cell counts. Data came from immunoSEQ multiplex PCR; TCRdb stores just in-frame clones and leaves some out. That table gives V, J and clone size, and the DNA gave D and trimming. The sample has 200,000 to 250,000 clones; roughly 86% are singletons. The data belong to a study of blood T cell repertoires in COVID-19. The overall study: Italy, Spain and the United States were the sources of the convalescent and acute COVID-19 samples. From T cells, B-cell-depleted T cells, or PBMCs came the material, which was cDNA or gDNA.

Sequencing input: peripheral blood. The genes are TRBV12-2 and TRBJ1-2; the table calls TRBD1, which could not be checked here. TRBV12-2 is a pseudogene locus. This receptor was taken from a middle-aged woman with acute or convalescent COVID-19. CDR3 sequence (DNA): TGTGCAAGTCGCTTAGATTGGACAGCTCCTTACAACCTCGGCTACACCTTC. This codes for CASRLDWTAPYNLGYTF.